What follows are 30 T cell receptor beta chains derived from one specimen sequenced in a study of T-cell memory formation after mild COVID-19. TCRdb called the 5' RACE reads again in MiXCR, with one record for every CDR3 protein. Of approximately 400,000 distinct CDR3 sequences in the sample, 20% to 25% were seen once. The sequenced sample was PBMCs or a T cell subset sorted from them (not recorded which). The receptors were gathered from an adult woman who had mild COVID-19 (a few samples of this study predate the infection). Cell type and time point are not known.

This clonotype showed up just a few times. J is TRBJ2-2 and V is TRBV5-1; no definite D call. Per germline, CDR1 SGHRS and CDR2 YFSETQ. The CDR3 consists of 16 residues. V shed 0 bases and J shed 7 bases, with 16 bases lying between them. CDR3 coding DNA: TGCGCCAGCAGCTTGGCCAACCGGGTGTCGGGCGGGGAGCTGTTTTTT. Translated, it gives CASSLANRVSGGELFF.

This clonotype was picked up a small number of times. The chain carries TRBV3-1 and TRBJ1-2; D unclear. Germline assignment: CDR1 LGHDT and CDR2 YNNKEL (reference sequence). The length of the CDR3 is 13 residues. Trimming removed 0 bases from V and 8 bases from J, with 10 bases in between. Written as DNA, the CDR3 is TGTGCCAGCAGCCAAGATCGGATGGGAGGCTACACCTTC. Protein: CASSQDRMGGYTF. The whole variable domain, filled in from reference TRBV3-1 and TRBJ1-2, reads DTAVSQTPKYLVTQMGNDKSIKCEQNLGHDTMYWYKQDSKKFLKIMFSYNNKELIINETVPNRFSPKSPDKAHLNLHINSLELGDSAVYFCASSQDRMGGYTFGSGTRLTVV.

The genes are TRBV6-4 and TRBJ1-1, with 7 bases lining up with TRBD1. Trimming cost V 6 bases and J 5 bases; bases outside gene matches: 6. Per the germline V gene, CDR1 is MRHNA and CDR2 is SNTAGT. This CDR3 has 13 amino acids. DNA for the CDR3: TGTGCCAGCAGGGCAGGGGGGCGGACTGAAGCTTTCTTT. Protein sequence: CASRAGGRTEAFF.

The chain combines TRBV21-1 with TRBJ2-5. TRBV21-1 is a pseudogene segment. This CDR3 region has 13 residues. In DNA, the CDR3 is TGTGCCAGCAGCAACTGCAAAGTGGAGACCCAGTACTTC. Its translation is CASSNCKVETQYF.

V and J are TRBV29-1 and TRBJ2-7, with 8 bases fitting TRBD2. Germline V CDR1 and CDR2: SQVTM, ANQGSEA. The trim removed 7 bases at V and 6 bases at J, leaving 11 bases unmatched. The CDR3 is made up of 13 amino acids. The chain's CDR3 is CSGISGGGVEQYF. CDR3 sequence (DNA): TGCAGCGGGATAAGCGGGGGAGGTGTCGAGCAGTACTTC.

J is TRBJ2-1 and V is TRBV12-3 or TRBV12-4; 10 positions agree with TRBD2. The CDR3 runs 20 residues. The V gene end was trimmed by 7 bases and the J gene end by 0 bases; junction bases not matched to a gene: 18. The CDR3 is CASIPAGLATDTFSYNEQFF. CDR3 in DNA: TGTGCCAGCATCCCCGCGGGACTAGCGACCGATACGTTCTCCTACAATGAGCAGTTCTTC.

This clonotype has a handful of counts. One end of the junction fails to match germline, which may point to a read error. This chain connects TRBV7-7 to TRBJ2-1; 8 nucleotides agree with TRBD2. CDR1 SSHAT and CDR2 FNYEAQ come from the germline V gene (reference sequence). The length of the CDR3 is 15 residues. In DNA, the CDR3 is TGTGCTAGCAGCCCCCTTGTCGGGAGGGACAATGAGCAGTTCTTC. This encodes CASSPLVGRDNEQFF.

The chain employs TRBV4-2 and TRBJ2-2; tentatively, D is TRBD1 or TRBD2 (5 bases each). This CDR3 comprises 14 residues. In germline, CDR1 is LGHNA, CDR2 YNFKEQ. Trimming removed 3 bases from V and 7 bases from J, with 12 bases in between. In DNA form, the CDR3 reads TGTGCCAGCAGCCAGGGGGTAGTGGGCGGGGAGCTGTTTTTT. Residues: CASSQGVVGGELFF.

This clonotype showed up just a few times. The chain is built from TRBV7-2 and TRBJ2-2, with D maybe TRBD1 (6 bases). CDR3 length: 14 amino acids. Germline assignment: CDR1 SGHTA and CDR2 FQGNSA. Trimming cost V 1 base and J 7 bases, with 10 bases left between them. The CDR3 DNA reads TGTGCCAGCAGCTTAGTACAGGGCGTCGGGGAGCTGTTTTTT. It encodes CASSLVQGVGELFF.

The V call is TRBV9, the J call TRBJ2-1; 8 bases are shared with TRBD1. The CDR3 is 17 amino acids. Germline CDR1 and CDR2: SGDLS and YYNGEE. After removal of 2 bases from V and 7 bases from J, the junction contained 14 bases not matched to a gene. DNA for the CDR3: TGTGCCAGCAGCGTCCGTCTAGGGACAGGTGGAGGAAATGAGCAGTTCTTC. This codes for CASSVRLGTGGGNEQFF.

CDR3: CASSQGRSRGDNEQFF. The CDR3 nucleotides are TGTGCCAGCAGCCAGGGAAGGAGTCGGGGGGACAATGAGCAGTTCTTC. The chain links TRBV7-9 to TRBJ2-1; 7 nucleotides align to TRBD2. CDR3 length: 16 amino acids. Germline-derived CDR1 and CDR2 are SEHNR and FQNEAQ (reference sequence). V gave up 5 bases and J gave up 5 bases; unmatched junction bases: 12.

The rearrangement links TRBV29-1 to TRBJ2-5, with TRBD1 matching over 7 bases. Trimming took 6 bases from V and 3 from J; bases not matched to a gene: 7. Germline V gene sequence: CDR1 SQVTM, CDR2 ANQGSEA. The CDR3 has 13 amino acids. The CDR3 here is CSVPRQGEETQYF. DNA of the CDR3: TGCAGCGTCCCCAGACAGGGTGAAGAGACCCAGTACTTC.

The V and J genes are TRBV2 and TRBJ2-7, with D maybe TRBD1 (6 bases). V lost 6 bases and J lost 1, with 16 bases in between. Germline CDR1 and CDR2: SNHLY and FYNNEI. The CDR3 covers 15 residues. This CDR3 reads CASSRTQGKSYEQYF. The CDR3 coding sequence is TGTGCCAGCAGCCGAACCCAGGGGAAGTCCTACGAGCAGTACTTC.

This clonotype appeared a few times. The chain couples TRBV4-1 to TRBJ2-7, with D perhaps being TRBD1 or TRBD2 (5 bases each). CDR1 is MGHRA, CDR2 YSYEKL, per germline. The CDR3 consists of 13 residues. V lost 0 bases, J lost 7 bases, and 10 bases lay in between. CDR3 in amino acids: CASSQDVGEEQYF. CDR3 coding DNA: TGCGCCAGCAGCCAAGATGTGGGGGAAGAGCAGTACTTC.

This clonotype was counted many times. The V gene is TRBV7-9, the J gene TRBJ1-4; 7 bases match TRBD1. The V and J ends lost 4 bases and 15 bases, in that order; junction bases with no gene match: 8. Per the germline V gene, CDR1 is SEHNR and CDR2 is FQNEAQ (reference sequence). This CDR3 is built from 12 residues. CDR3 in DNA: TGTGCCAGCAGCTCAGCGACAGGGTCGGTGTTTTTT. Translation gives CASSSATGSVFF.

The sample holds a few counts of this clonotype. The chain employs TRBV9 and TRBJ2-3, with 7 bases aligning to TRBD1. Losses at the gene ends were 2 bases for V and 2 bases for J; bases not matched to a gene: 2. Germline loops: CDR1 SGDLS, CDR2 YYNGEE. The CDR3 sequence is 14 residues long. CDR3 coding DNA: TGTGCCAGCAGCGTGACAGGGTCCACAGATACGCAGTATTTT. Its translation is CASSVTGSTDTQYF.

The V call is TRBV9, the J call TRBJ1-3; D is perhaps TRBD1 (5 bases). The germline gives CDR1 SGDLS, CDR2 YYNGEE. The CDR3 has 16 amino acids. V gave up 9 bases and J gave up 0 bases, with 19 bases separating them. The CDR3 loop is CATMRGTVASGNTIYF. As DNA, the CDR3 is TGTGCCACAATGCGGGGGACGGTCGCCTCTGGAAACACCATATATTTT.

The rearrangement links TRBV5-1 to TRBJ2-2, with D perhaps matching TRBD2 (6 bases). The CDR3 runs 15 residues. Trimming took off 4 bases at V and 6 bases at J, with 16 bases between the two ends. Germline-derived CDR1 and CDR2 are SGHRS and YFSETQ. CDR3 bases: TGCGCCAGCAGCAACAAGGCGGGGCAAGCCGGGGAGCTGTTTTTT. Protein product: CASSNKAGQAGELFF.

This clonotype was detected a few times. The chain's CDR3 is CAISERTGGNYEQYF. The CDR3 region has the DNA TGTGCCATCAGTGAGAGGACAGGGGGAAACTACGAGCAGTACTTC. The chain employs TRBV10-3 and TRBJ2-7; 10 nucleotides agree with TRBD1. The CDR3 has 15 amino acids. Germline-derived CDR1 and CDR2 are ENHRY and SYGVKD. Trimming at V came to 2 bases and at J to 3 bases, leaving 4 bases not matched to a gene.

This sequence joins TRBV24-1 and TRBJ1-4, with a possible D match to TRBD1 (6 bases). The CDR3 runs to 17 residues. The V end was cut by 3 bases, the J end by 2 bases, with 15 bases between. Germline CDR1 reads KGHDR; CDR2 reads SFDVKD. The CDR3 sequence: CATSDGPNRATNEKLFF. The CDR3, as DNA: TGTGCCACCAGTGATGGACCTAACAGGGCTACTAATGAAAAACTGTTTTTT.

The chain links TRBV4-1 to TRBJ2-3; 7 bases agree with TRBD1. The germline gives CDR1 MGHRA, CDR2 YSYEKL. V shed 0 bases, J shed 4 bases, and the junction held 4 bases outside the gene matches. The CDR3 is made up of 15 amino acids. The CDR3 DNA follows: TGCGCCAGCAGCCAAGAGAAGGGGGCAGCAGATACGCAGTATTTT. Translated: CASSQEKGAADTQYF.

The chain joins TRBV12-3 or TRBV12-4 to TRBJ1-5; D is unclear. The V end was cut by 3 bases, the J end by 4 bases, with 13 bases between. The CDR3 totals 15 residues. The CDR3 loop reads CASSLSGERNQPQHF. For the CDR3, the DNA is TGTGCCAGCAGTTTGTCTGGGGAAAGGAATCAGCCCCAGCATTTT.

The V and J genes are TRBV24-1 and TRBJ2-7, with a possible D match to TRBD1 (5 bases). CDR1 and CDR2 (germline): KGHDR, SFDVKD. The V end lost 5 bases, the J end lost 9 bases, and 19 bases lay between the germline ends. This CDR3 comprises 14 residues. The CDR3: CATSVPGTGHGQYF. CDR3 coding DNA: TGTGCCACCAGTGTTCCGGGCACAGGACATGGGCAGTACTTC.

A few counts support this clonotype. The V gene is TRBV5-5, the J gene TRBJ2-2, with TRBD1 as a possible D gene (5 bases). The CDR3 is 16 residues long. The germline V gene has CDR1 SGHKS and CDR2 YYEKEE (reference sequence). Trimming cost V 4 bases and J 7 bases, with 20 bases left between them. As DNA, the CDR3 is TGTGCCAGCAGCAGGGGCGATCGTCAGACAGACGGGGAGCTGTTTTTT. This sequence encodes CASSRGDRQTDGELFF.

This clonotype was observed a handful of times. This chain joins TRBV21-1 and TRBJ1-1. TRBV21-1 is flagged as a pseudogene. CDR3 length: 13 amino acids. DNA of the CDR3: TGTGCCAGCAGCCCATGCAGTTGCACTGAAGCTTTCTTT. Its translation is CASSPCSCTEAFF.

This clonotype was counted a few times. The chain couples TRBV9 to TRBJ1-6, with 8 bases matching TRBD1. With 4 bases clipped from V and 0 bases from J, the junction kept 12 bases outside the gene matches. The CDR3 spans 19 residues. Germline lookup yields CDR1 SGDLS and CDR2 YYNGEE. In DNA, the CDR3 is TGTGCCAGCAGCCCACACCAGTGGGACAGGAGCTCCTATAATTCACCCCTCCACTTT. Amino acid sequence: CASSPHQWDRSSYNSPLHF.

The genes are TRBV27 and TRBJ1-6; D may be TRBD1 (5 bases). The V end was cut by 5 bases, the J end by 5 bases, with 16 bases between. Germline loops: CDR1 MNHEY, CDR2 SMNVEV (reference sequence). This CDR3 has 16 amino acids. The CDR3 DNA reads TGTGCCAGCAGTCCTCCAGGGAGGGGAAATAATTCACCCCTCCACTTT. It specifies CASSPPGRGNNSPLHF.

The chain employs TRBV19 and TRBJ1-1; perhaps TRBD1 as D (5 bases). Trimming cost V 5 bases and J 0 bases, with 19 bases left between them. The CDR3 consists of 17 residues. Looked up from germline, CDR1 is LNHDA and CDR2 is SQIVND (reference sequence). CDR3 protein: CASSPRTGGTMNTEAFF. In DNA, the CDR3 is TGTGCCAGTAGTCCGCGTACAGGCGGTACCATGAACACTGAAGCTTTCTTT.

The table lists this clonotype with a few counts. Its ends do not fully match the called genes, so a read error is possible. The chain uses TRBV4-2 and TRBJ2-1; D call uncertain. CDR3 size: 12 residues. The germline V gene has CDR1 LGHNA and CDR2 YNFKEQ. CDR3 nucleotide sequence: TGTGCCAGCAGCCAAGATCTTGGGCATGTGATCTTC. This codes for CASSQDLGHVIF.

This clonotype occurred a few times. The V gene is TRBV6-5, the J gene TRBJ2-1; D may be TRBD1 or TRBD2 (5 bases each). The V end lost 2 bases, the J end lost 8 bases, and 7 bases lay between the germline ends. This CDR3 spans 12 amino acids. Germline V gene data show CDR1 as MNHEY and CDR2 as SVGAGI. CDR3 loop: CASSYMGHEQFF. DNA for the CDR3: TGTGCCAGCAGTTACATGGGACATGAGCAGTTCTTC.